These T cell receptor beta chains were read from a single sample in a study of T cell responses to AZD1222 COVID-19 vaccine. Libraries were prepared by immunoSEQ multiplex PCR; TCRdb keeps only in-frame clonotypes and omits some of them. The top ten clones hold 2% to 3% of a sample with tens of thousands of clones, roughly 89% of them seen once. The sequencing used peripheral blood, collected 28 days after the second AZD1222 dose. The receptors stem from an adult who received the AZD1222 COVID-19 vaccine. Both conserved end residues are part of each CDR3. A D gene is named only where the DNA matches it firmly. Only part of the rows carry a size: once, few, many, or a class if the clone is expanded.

CDR3aa: CASSAPVQGERTEAFF
CDR3nt: TGTGCCAGCAGCGCACCCGTACAGGGGGAGAGGACTGAAGCTTTCTTT
j_gene: TRBJ1-1
abundance: NA
len: 16
d_gene: TRBD1
v_gene: TRBV11-2

CDR3aa: CASTSEGRNTEAFF
CDR3nt: TGCGCCAGCACTTCGGAGGGGAGGAACACTGAAGCTTTCTTT
j_gene: TRBJ1-1
abundance: NA
len: 14
d_gene: NA
v_gene: TRBV5-1

CDR3aa: CAIRMDRGPGANVLTF
CDR3nt: TGTGCCATCAGGATGGACAGGGGGCCCGGGGCCAACGTCCTGACTTTC
j_gene: TRBJ2-6
abundance: few
len: 16
d_gene: TRBD1
v_gene: TRBV10-3

CDR3aa: CASSQGTLVSYNEQFF
CDR3nt: TGTGCCAGCAGCCAAGGGACCCTAGTTTCCTACAATGAGCAGTTCTTC
j_gene: TRBJ2-1
abundance: NA
len: 16
d_gene: NA
v_gene: TRBV3-1/TRBV3-2

CDR3aa: CASSLDVSGSTDTQYF
CDR3nt: TGTGCCAGCAGCTTAGACGTTAGCGGGAGCACAGATACGCAGTATTTT
j_gene: TRBJ2-3
abundance: NA
len: 16
d_gene: TRBD2
v_gene: TRBV7-9

CDR3aa: CASSVYTTTNEKLFF
CDR3nt: TGTGCCAGCAGCGTCTACACCACAACTAATGAAAAACTGTTTTTT
j_gene: TRBJ1-4
abundance: NA
len: 15
d_gene: NA
v_gene: TRBV7-9

CDR3aa: CASRPQGTPYEQYF
CDR3nt: TGTGCCAGCAGGCCCCAGGGGACCCCGTACGAGCAGTACTTC
j_gene: TRBJ2-7
abundance: NA
len: 14
d_gene: NA
v_gene: TRBV28

CDR3aa: CASSVGRGSAAKIGTIYF
CDR3nt: TGTGCCAGCAGCGTGGGCAGGGGTTCCGCTGCCAAGATAGGCACCATATATTTT
j_gene: TRBJ1-3
abundance: NA
len: 18
d_gene: NA
v_gene: TRBV9

CDR3aa: CASSEWEGADTQYF
CDR3nt: TGTGCCAGCAGTGAATGGGAAGGGGCAGATACGCAGTATTTT
j_gene: TRBJ2-3
abundance: NA
len: 14
d_gene: NA
v_gene: TRBV25-1

CDR3aa: CASSLEGKETQYF
CDR3nt: TGTGCCAGCAGCCTCGAGGGCAAGGAGACCCAGTACTTC
j_gene: TRBJ2-5
abundance: NA
len: 13
d_gene: NA
v_gene: TRBV12-3/TRBV12-4

CDR3aa: CASSQRGEETQYF
CDR3nt: TGTGCCAGCAGCCAGCGAGGCGAAGAGACCCAGTACTTC
j_gene: TRBJ2-5
abundance: few
len: 13
d_gene: NA
v_gene: TRBV5-4

CDR3aa: CASSSWTAGVNTEAFF
CDR3nt: TGTGCCAGCAGTTCCTGGACAGCCGGGGTGAACACTGAAGCTTTCTTT
j_gene: TRBJ1-1
abundance: few
len: 16
d_gene: NA
v_gene: TRBV27

CDR3aa: CASSYLGPQETQYF
CDR3nt: TGTGCCAGCAGTTACTTAGGGCCCCAAGAGACCCAGTACTTC
j_gene: TRBJ2-5
abundance: NA
len: 14
d_gene: NA
v_gene: TRBV6-6

CDR3aa: CASSSQGVRETQYF
CDR3nt: TGCGCCAGCAGCTCCCAGGGGGTGAGGGAGACCCAGTACTTC
j_gene: TRBJ2-5
abundance: once
len: 14
d_gene: TRBD1
v_gene: TRBV5-1

CDR3aa: CASKSGRNDNEQFF
CDR3nt: TGTGCCAGCAAGAGCGGGAGGAACGACAATGAGCAGTTCTTC
j_gene: TRBJ2-1
abundance: NA
len: 14
d_gene: TRBD2
v_gene: TRBV7-9

CDR3aa: CASSLGGAAGELFF
CDR3nt: TGCGCCAGCAGCTTGGGAGGGGCTGCCGGGGAGCTGTTTTTT
j_gene: TRBJ2-2
abundance: NA
len: 14
d_gene: NA
v_gene: TRBV5-1

CDR3aa: CASSAGQGAVGNQPQHF
CDR3nt: TGTGCCAGCAGCGCGGGACAGGGGGCAGTTGGCAATCAGCCCCAGCATTTT
j_gene: TRBJ1-5
abundance: NA
len: 17
d_gene: TRBD1
v_gene: TRBV7-8

CDR3aa: CASSDRDLGFSGEQFF
CDR3nt: TGTGCCAGTAGTGACCGGGACTTGGGGTTTTCGGGTGAGCAGTTCTTC
j_gene: TRBJ2-1
abundance: once
len: 16
d_gene: NA
v_gene: TRBV19

CDR3aa: CASSYDSSTNYGYTF
CDR3nt: TGTGCCAGCAGTTACGACAGCAGCACTAACTATGGCTACACCTTC
j_gene: TRBJ1-2
abundance: NA
len: 15
d_gene: NA
v_gene: TRBV6-5

CDR3aa: CASSDSWAENYGYTF
CDR3nt: TGTGCCAGCAGTGATTCCTGGGCTGAGAACTATGGCTACACCTTC
j_gene: TRBJ1-2
abundance: NA
len: 15
d_gene: NA
v_gene: TRBV25-1

CDR3aa: CASSLRGVNTEAFF
CDR3nt: TGTGCCAGCAGCCTCCGCGGGGTGAACACTGAAGCTTTCTTT
j_gene: TRBJ1-1
abundance: NA
len: 14
d_gene: NA
v_gene: TRBV11-2

CDR3aa: CASSRETGLSYEQYF
CDR3nt: TGTGCCAGCAGTCGAGAGACAGGGCTGTCCTACGAGCAGTACTTC
j_gene: TRBJ2-7
abundance: NA
len: 15
d_gene: TRBD1
v_gene: TRBV2

CDR3aa: CATSRDAQGRNEQFF
CDR3nt: TGTGCCACCAGCAGAGATGCTCAGGGGAGGAATGAGCAGTTCTTC
j_gene: TRBJ2-1
abundance: NA
len: 15
d_gene: NA
v_gene: TRBV15

CDR3aa: CASSMLGTGGPGEKLFF
CDR3nt: TGTGCCAGTAGTATGTTGGGAACAGGTGGGCCGGGTGAAAAACTGTTTTTT
j_gene: TRBJ1-4
abundance: NA
len: 17
d_gene: NA
v_gene: TRBV19

CDR3aa: CASSVITGGAGANVLTF
CDR3nt: TGTGCCAGCAGTGTCATTACAGGGGGCGCTGGGGCCAACGTCCTGACTTTC
j_gene: TRBJ2-6
abundance: NA
len: 17
d_gene: TRBD1
v_gene: TRBV6-1

CDR3aa: CASSSGEGYEQYF
CDR3nt: TGCGCCAGCAGCTCGGGAGAGGGCTACGAGCAGTACTTC
j_gene: TRBJ2-7
abundance: NA
len: 13
d_gene: NA
v_gene: TRBV5-1

CDR3aa: CASSQVRGNEQFF
CDR3nt: TGTGCCAGCAGCCAAGTCAGGGGCAATGAGCAGTTCTTC
j_gene: TRBJ2-1
abundance: NA
len: 13
d_gene: NA
v_gene: TRBV14

CDR3aa: CASSPGLAGSISGANVLTF
CDR3nt: TGTGCCAGCAGCCCGGGACTAGCGGGATCAATCTCTGGGGCCAACGTCCTGACTTTC
j_gene: TRBJ2-6
abundance: NA
len: 19
d_gene: TRBD2
v_gene: TRBV7-6

CDR3aa: CASRKCETQYF
CDR3nt: TGCGCCAGCAGAAAATGTGAGACCCAGTACTTC
j_gene: TRBJ2-5
abundance: NA
len: 11
d_gene: NA
v_gene: TRBV10-1

CDR3aa: CASRLTGTLGYEQYF
CDR3nt: TGTGCCAGCAGGTTAACCGGGACACTGGGTTACGAGCAGTACTTC
j_gene: TRBJ2-7
abundance: NA
len: 15
d_gene: NA
v_gene: TRBV6-6

CDR3aa: CASSDYYEQYF
CDR3nt: TGTGCCAGCAGTGATTACTACGAGCAGTACTTC
j_gene: TRBJ2-7
abundance: NA
len: 11
d_gene: NA
v_gene: TRBV14

CDR3aa: CASMVGRSGANVLTF
CDR3nt: TGTGCCAGCATGGTGGGGCGCTCTGGGGCCAACGTCCTGACTTTC
j_gene: TRBJ2-6
abundance: NA
len: 15
d_gene: NA
v_gene: TRBV28

CDR3aa: CASSLAQGKTYEQYF
CDR3nt: TGTGCCAGCAGCTTAGCACAGGGGAAAACCTACGAGCAGTACTTC
j_gene: TRBJ2-7
abundance: once
len: 15
d_gene: TRBD1
v_gene: TRBV11-1

CDR3aa: CASILSGSNEKLFF
CDR3nt: TGTGCCAGCATTTTGTCCGGGTCTAATGAAAAACTGTTTTTT
j_gene: TRBJ1-4
abundance: NA
len: 14
d_gene: NA
v_gene: TRBV6-5

CDR3aa: CASSLGGGPQGEQFF
CDR3nt: TGCGCCAGCAGCCTTGGTGGAGGCCCACAGGGTGAGCAGTTCTTC
j_gene: TRBJ2-1
abundance: NA
len: 15
d_gene: NA
v_gene: TRBV5-1

CDR3aa: CASSRDRGTEAFF
CDR3nt: TGTGCCAGCAGCCGCGACAGGGGAACTGAAGCTTTCTTT
j_gene: TRBJ1-1
abundance: NA
len: 13
d_gene: TRBD1
v_gene: TRBV5-5

CDR3aa: CASSERSGGSYEQYF
CDR3nt: TGTGCCAGCAGTGAACGAAGCGGAGGCTCCTACGAGCAGTACTTC
j_gene: TRBJ2-7
abundance: NA
len: 15
d_gene: NA
v_gene: TRBV2

CDR3aa: CASSPHLGNLREQYF
CDR3nt: TGTGCCAGCAGCCCCCATCTGGGAAACTTACGCGAGCAGTACTTC
j_gene: TRBJ2-7
abundance: NA
len: 15
d_gene: NA
v_gene: TRBV7-6

CDR3aa: CASSRGTSGENIQYF
CDR3nt: TGCGCCAGCAGCAGAGGGACTAGCGGCGAAAACATTCAGTACTTC
j_gene: TRBJ2-4
abundance: NA
len: 15
d_gene: TRBD2
v_gene: TRBV5-1

CDR3aa: CASSYELAGGSNEQYF
CDR3nt: TGTGCCAGCAGCTACGAACTAGCGGGAGGTTCGAACGAGCAGTACTTC
j_gene: TRBJ2-7
abundance: NA
len: 16
d_gene: TRBD2
v_gene: TRBV14